This T cell receptor beta chain was recovered during a study of Graves' ophthalmopathy and Graves' hyperthyroidism. Trimming stripped 0 bases from V and 4 bases from J, with 15 bases between. In germline, CDR1 is DFQATT, CDR2 SNEGSKA (reference sequence). The length of the CDR3 is 15 residues. Using RNA transcripts, the TCR beta CDR3 regions were amplified. The workflow started with a first-round RT-PCR run with HTBI primers and then moved on to a second-round multiplex PCR. Via MiXCR, TCRdb re-called the multiplex PCR reads, giving one row per CDR3 protein. The table has 650,000 to 900,000 distinct CDR3 sequences, around 40% seen once. A duration under 3 months, NOSPECS ≥4, CAS ≥3 and moderate-to-severe activity characterized the donors with ophthalmopathy. As diagnostic evidence, clinical symptoms, serum thyroxine, TRAb, thyroid ultrasound and orbital computed tomography were relied upon. PBMCs stemmed from approximately 9.7 ml of fresh peripheral blood.

This clonotype was sampled from an adult man with Graves' ophthalmopathy. V is TRBV20-1 and J is TRBJ1-2; possibly TRBD1 for D (6 bases). The sequenced material came from peripheral blood. CDR3 DNA sequence: TGCAGTGCTAGAGACCATCAGGGGCGAAGCTATGGCTACACCTTC. Its protein product is CSARDHQGRSYGYTF.